A selection of T cell receptor beta chains follows, all from one sample in a study of blood T cells in healthy people across ages. In TCRdb, the 5' RACE reads were re-called with MiXCR into one record per CDR3 protein. The profile shows hundreds of thousands of distinct CDR3 sequences, roughly 30% of them singletons. Sequencing input: blood. Source of these receptors: an elderly woman in good health. Both conserved end residues are part of each CDR3. D genes are given only for firm matches. The size entry is marked missing in some rows and otherwise reads once, few, many or a size class.

size: many
V: TRBV5-1
length: 13
J: TRBJ2-7
D: -
DNA: TGCGCCAGCAGCCCCGGGACTCCTCTCGAGCAGTACTTC
CDR3: CASSPGTPLEQYF

size: many
V: TRBV12-3/TRBV12-4
length: 13
J: TRBJ2-7
D: -
DNA: TGTGCCAGCAGGGGGATTGATGTCTACGAGCAGTACTTC
CDR3: CASRGIDVYEQYF

size: few
V: TRBV9
length: 15
J: TRBJ2-2
D: -
DNA: TGTGCCAGCAGCGTGATCCCGGATGCGGACGGGGAGCTGTTTTTT
CDR3: CASSVIPDADGELFF

size: -
V: TRBV7-6
length: 14
J: TRBJ2-4
D: -
DNA: TGTGCCAGCAGCACCACAGGGGGAGGGAACATTCAGTACTTC
CDR3: CASSTTGGGNIQYF

size: -
V: TRBV5-5
length: 14
J: TRBJ2-7
D: TRBD2
DNA: TGTGCCAGCAGCTTCGGACTAGCGGGTGCCGAGCAGTACTTC
CDR3: CASSFGLAGAEQYF

size: -
V: TRBV24-1
length: 16
J: TRBJ2-3
D: TRBD2
DNA: TGTGCCACCAGTGATGTTTCTAGCGGGGGGCGATATACGCAGTATTTT
CDR3: CATSDVSSGGRYTQYF

size: -
V: TRBV7-2
length: 15
J: TRBJ2-3
D: -
DNA: TGTGCCAGCAGCCCTCTAGGACCCGGCACAGATACGCAGTATTTT
CDR3: CASSPLGPGTDTQYF

size: few
V: TRBV3-1
length: 15
J: TRBJ2-7
D: -
DNA: TGTGCCAGCAGTCTAGTAAGGGACGCCGACCACGAGCAGTACTTC
CDR3: CASSLVRDADHEQYF

size: -
V: TRBV7-2
length: 13
J: TRBJ2-5
D: -
DNA: TGTGCCAGCAGCTGGTCTAGCCAAGAGACCCAGTACTTC
CDR3: CASSWSSQETQYF

size: once
V: TRBV6-5
length: 13
J: TRBJ1-2
D: TRBD1
DNA: TGTGCCAGCAGTTCCGGACAGGTTTCGAGCTACACCTTC
CDR3: CASSSGQVSSYTF

size: -
V: TRBV27
length: 14
J: TRBJ1-5
D: -
DNA: TGTGCCAGCAGTTTGAAAGGGAGCAATCAGCCCCAGCATTTT
CDR3: CASSLKGSNQPQHF

size: many
V: TRBV7-2
length: 13
J: TRBJ1-1
D: -
DNA: TGTGCCAGCAGCTTTGGGGGGCTGGCTGAAGCTTTCTTT
CDR3: CASSFGGLAEAFF

size: many
V: TRBV7-2
length: 15
J: TRBJ1-1
D: -
DNA: TGTGCCAGCAGCAACCGGGCGTTGGGGAACACTGAAGCTTTCTTT
CDR3: CASSNRALGNTEAFF

size: -
V: TRBV20-1
length: 15
J: TRBJ2-6
D: -
DNA: TGCAGTGCTTTTCATCCGGGGACTGGGGCCAACGTCCTGACTTTC
CDR3: CSAFHPGTGANVLTF

size: -
V: TRBV5-5
length: 15
J: TRBJ1-1
D: -
DNA: TGTGCCAGCAGCTTCAGCATAGGAATGAACACTGAAGCTTTCTTT
CDR3: CASSFSIGMNTEAFF

size: many
V: TRBV12-5
length: 18
J: TRBJ1-4
D: TRBD1
DNA: TGTGCTAGTGGTTTGGTGGGACAGGGGCCCCCAACTAATGAAAAACTGTTTTTT
CDR3: CASGLVGQGPPTNEKLFF

size: -
V: TRBV2
length: 15
J: TRBJ1-6
D: TRBD1
DNA: TGTGCCAGCAGTGATCAGGGACAGAGGGCTTATCCCCTCCACTTT
CDR3: CASSDQGQRAYPLHF

size: many
V: TRBV6-5
length: 16
J: TRBJ1-1
D: TRBD1
DNA: TGTGCCAGCAGTTACACACCGGGACAGGGGCGTCTCGAAGCTTTCTTT
CDR3: CASSYTPGQGRLEAFF

size: -
V: TRBV30
length: 11
J: TRBJ2-7
D: -
DNA: TGTGCCTGGTCGGGGTTCTACGAGCAGTACTTC
CDR3: CAWSGFYEQYF

size: medium-sized
V: TRBV6-1
length: 16
J: TRBJ2-5
D: TRBD1
DNA: TGTGCCAGCAGTGAGGGGTTACGACAGGGACAAGAGACCCAGTACTTC
CDR3: CASSEGLRQGQETQYF

size: few
V: TRBV7-3
length: 17
J: TRBJ2-3
D: TRBD2
DNA: TGTGCCAGCAGCTTAAAGGGGCCGGGGGGGCCCACAGATACGCAGTATTTT
CDR3: CASSLKGPGGPTDTQYF

size: few
V: TRBV7-8
length: 16
J: TRBJ2-1
D: TRBD2
DNA: TGTGCCAGCAGCCCCTGGGGCACTAGCGGGGTGAATGAGCAGTTCTTC
CDR3: CASSPWGTSGVNEQFF